Reported below is one TCR beta chain. Per the germline V gene, CDR1 is SNHLY and CDR2 is FYNNEI. Trimming removed 7 bases from V and 10 bases from J; junction bases left unmatched: 16. The CDR3 sequence is 16 residues long. TCRdb keeps only in-frame clones here, not all; method: immunoSEQ multiplex PCR. The sample has some 1,600,000 clones; under 99% are singletons. The record originates from a study of shared clonotypes between healthy human individuals. The chain joins TRBV2 to TRBJ2-1; 10 bases agree with TRBD1. Material: naive CD4+ T cells sorted from blood. Subset: CD45RA+ positively selected. The receptor comes from a man between 25 and 39 years old in good health. The CDR3 bases are TGTGCCAGCAACCACGAGGCGGGGACAGGGGTCAGGGAGCAGTTCTTC. This sequence encodes CASNHEAGTGVREQFF.